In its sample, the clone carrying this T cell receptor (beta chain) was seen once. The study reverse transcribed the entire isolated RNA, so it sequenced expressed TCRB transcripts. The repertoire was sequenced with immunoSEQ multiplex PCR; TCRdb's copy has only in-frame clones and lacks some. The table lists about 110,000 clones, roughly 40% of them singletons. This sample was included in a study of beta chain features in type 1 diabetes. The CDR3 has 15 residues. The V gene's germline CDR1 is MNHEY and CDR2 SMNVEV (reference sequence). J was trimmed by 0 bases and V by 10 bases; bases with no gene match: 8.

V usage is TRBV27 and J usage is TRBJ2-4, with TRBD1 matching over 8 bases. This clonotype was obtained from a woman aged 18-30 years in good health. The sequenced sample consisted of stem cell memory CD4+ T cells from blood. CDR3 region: CATRRQGLAKNIQYF. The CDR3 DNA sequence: TGTGCCACCAGACGACAGGGGTTAGCCAAAAACATTCAGTACTTC.